This TCR beta chain was sequenced in a study of blood T cell repertoires in COVID-19. Study details: The study drew acute and convalescent COVID-19 samples from the United States, Italy and Spain.

This clone was detected a few times. The table came from immunoSEQ multiplex PCR; TCRdb's copy has only in-frame clones and leaves some out. This table has roughly 90,000 clones, over 70% appearing once. The CDR3 has 15 residues. The sequence was obtained from a woman aged 80 or older with active or convalescent COVID-19. This chain joins TRBV21-1 and TRBJ2-1; no check of the table's D call, TRBD2, against the DNA was made. TRBV21-1 is flagged as a pseudogene. The material sequenced was peripheral blood. CDR3 coding DNA: TGTGCCAGCAGCAAAGGGACTAGCGGGAACCATGAGCAGTTCTTC. Protein sequence: CASSKGTSGNHEQFF.